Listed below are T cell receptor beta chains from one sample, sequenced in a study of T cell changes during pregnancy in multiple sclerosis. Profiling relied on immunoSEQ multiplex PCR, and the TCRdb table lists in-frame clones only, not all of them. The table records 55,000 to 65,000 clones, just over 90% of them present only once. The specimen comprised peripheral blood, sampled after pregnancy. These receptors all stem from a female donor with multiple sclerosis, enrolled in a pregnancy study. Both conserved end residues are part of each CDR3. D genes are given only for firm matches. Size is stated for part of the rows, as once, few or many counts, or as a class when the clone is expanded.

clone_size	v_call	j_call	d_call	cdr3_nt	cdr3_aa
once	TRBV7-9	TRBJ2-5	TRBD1	TGTGCCAGCAGACCCAGACAGGGCCCCCAAGAGACCCAGTACTTC	CASRPRQGPQETQYF
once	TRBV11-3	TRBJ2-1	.	TGTGCCAGCAGCTTAGAAGGGAGGCTTGGGGCCTACAATGAGCAGTTCTTC	CASSLEGRLGAYNEQFF
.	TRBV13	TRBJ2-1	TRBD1	TGTGCCAGCAGCGCTGCGACAGGGGTTATTATTGAGCAGTTCTTC	CASSAATGVIIEQFF
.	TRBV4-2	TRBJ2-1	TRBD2	TGTGCCAGCAGCCAAGTCCTAGCGGAGTATTCTATCAATGAGCAGTTCTTC	CASSQVLAEYSINEQFF
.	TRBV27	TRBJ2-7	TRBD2	TGTGCCAGCAGTCCCTTCGAGACTAGCGGGATCTCCTACGAGCAGTACTTC	CASSPFETSGISYEQYF
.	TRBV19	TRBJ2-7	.	TGTGCCAGTGGTTTGGGACTCTACGAGCAGTACTTC	CASGLGLYEQYF
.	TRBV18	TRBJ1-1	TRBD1	TGTGCCAGCTCACCAACAGGGGTTTACACTGAAGCTTTCTTT	CASSPTGVYTEAFF
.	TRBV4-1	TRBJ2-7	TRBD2	TGCGCCAGCAGCCATTTAAGCGGGAGCTACGAGCAGTACTTC	CASSHLSGSYEQYF
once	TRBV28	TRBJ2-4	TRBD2	TGTGCCAGCAGTTTACGGACTAGCGGGAAGAAAAACATTCAGTACTTC	CASSLRTSGKKNIQYF
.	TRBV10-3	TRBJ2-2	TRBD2	TGTGCCATCCCCGCCGGGACTAGCGGGCAGACAACCACCGGGGAGCTGTTTTTT	CAIPAGTSGQTTTGELFF